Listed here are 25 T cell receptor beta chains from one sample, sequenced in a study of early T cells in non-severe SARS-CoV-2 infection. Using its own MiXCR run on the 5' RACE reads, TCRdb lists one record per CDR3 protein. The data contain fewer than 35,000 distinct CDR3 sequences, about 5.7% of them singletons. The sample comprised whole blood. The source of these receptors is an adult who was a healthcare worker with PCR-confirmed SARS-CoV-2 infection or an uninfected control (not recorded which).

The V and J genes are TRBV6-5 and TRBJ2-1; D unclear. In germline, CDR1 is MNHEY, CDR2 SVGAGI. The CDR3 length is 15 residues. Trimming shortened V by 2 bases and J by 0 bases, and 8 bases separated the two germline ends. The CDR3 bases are TGTGCCAGCAGTTACGGGCTACTCTCCTACAATGAGCAGTTCTTC. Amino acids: CASSYGLLSYNEQFF.

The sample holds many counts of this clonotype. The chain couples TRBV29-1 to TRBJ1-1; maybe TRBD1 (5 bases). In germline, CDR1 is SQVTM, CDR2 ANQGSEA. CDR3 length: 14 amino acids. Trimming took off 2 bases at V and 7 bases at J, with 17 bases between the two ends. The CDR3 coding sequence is TGCAGCGTTGAAAATCCCCGGGCGAGGGGTGAAGCTTTCTTT. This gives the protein CSVENPRARGEAFF. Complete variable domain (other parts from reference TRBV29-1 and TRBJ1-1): SAVISQKPSRDICQRGTSLTIQCQVDSQVTMMFWYRQQPGQSLTLIATANQGSEATYESGFVIDKFPISRPNLTFSTLTVSNMSPEDSSIYLCSVENPRARGEAFFGQGTRLTVV.

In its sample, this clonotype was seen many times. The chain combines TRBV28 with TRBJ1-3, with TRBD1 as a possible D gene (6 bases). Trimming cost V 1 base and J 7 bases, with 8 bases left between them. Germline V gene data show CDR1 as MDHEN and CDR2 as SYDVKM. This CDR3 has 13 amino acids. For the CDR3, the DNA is TGTGCCAGCAGTTTATACAGGGTGAACACCATATATTTT. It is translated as CASSLYRVNTIYF.

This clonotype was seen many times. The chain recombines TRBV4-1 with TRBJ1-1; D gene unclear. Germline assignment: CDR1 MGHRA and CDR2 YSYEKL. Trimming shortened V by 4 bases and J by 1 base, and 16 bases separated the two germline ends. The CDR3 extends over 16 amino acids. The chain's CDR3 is CASSLLSLPRNTEAFF. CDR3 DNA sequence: TGCGCCAGCAGCCTCCTCTCCTTACCCAGGAACACTGAAGCTTTCTTT.

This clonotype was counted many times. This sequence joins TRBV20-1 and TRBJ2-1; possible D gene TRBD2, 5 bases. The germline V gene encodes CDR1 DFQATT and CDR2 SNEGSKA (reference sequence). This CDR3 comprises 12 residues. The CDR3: CSIEGVRNEQFF. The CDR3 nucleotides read TGCAGCATTGAGGGAGTAAGGAATGAGCAGTTCTTC.

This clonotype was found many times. The CDR3: CASSGRRLSGETQYF. The CDR3 bases are TGTGCCAGCAGCGGACGTCGACTATCAGGAGAGACCCAGTACTTC. V gene TRBV7-8 combines with J gene TRBJ2-5, with D possibly being TRBD2 (5 bases). The CDR3 is made up of 15 amino acids. V was clipped by 5 bases and J by 4 bases, with 17 bases between them. Per the germline V gene, CDR1 is SGHVS and CDR2 is FQNEAQ. The entire variable domain, with the rest obtained from reference TRBV7-8 and TRBJ2-5, is as follows: GAGVSQSPRYKVAKRGQDVALRCDPISGHVSLFWYQQALGQGPEFLTYFQNEAQLDKSGLPSDRFFAERPEGSVSTLKIQRTQQEDSAVYLCASSGRRLSGETQYFGPGTRLLVL.

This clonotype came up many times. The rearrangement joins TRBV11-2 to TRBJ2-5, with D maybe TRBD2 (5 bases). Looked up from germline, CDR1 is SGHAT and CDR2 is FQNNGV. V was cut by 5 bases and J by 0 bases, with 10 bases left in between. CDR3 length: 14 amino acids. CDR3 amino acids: CASSVAGNQETQYF. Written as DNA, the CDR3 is TGTGCCAGCAGCGTCGCCGGGAACCAAGAGACCCAGTACTTC.

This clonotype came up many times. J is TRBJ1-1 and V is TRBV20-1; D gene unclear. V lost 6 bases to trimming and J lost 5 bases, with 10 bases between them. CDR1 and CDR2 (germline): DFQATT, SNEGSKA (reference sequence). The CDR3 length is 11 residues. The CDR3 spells CSAYGWTEAFF. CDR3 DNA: TGCAGTGCGTATGGGTGGACTGAAGCTTTCTTT.

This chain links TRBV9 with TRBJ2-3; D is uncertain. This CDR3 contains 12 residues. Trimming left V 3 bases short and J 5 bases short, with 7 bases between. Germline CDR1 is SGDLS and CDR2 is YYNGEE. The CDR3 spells CASSAVRDTQYF. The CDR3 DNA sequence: TGTGCCAGCAGCGCCGTTAGAGATACGCAGTATTTT.

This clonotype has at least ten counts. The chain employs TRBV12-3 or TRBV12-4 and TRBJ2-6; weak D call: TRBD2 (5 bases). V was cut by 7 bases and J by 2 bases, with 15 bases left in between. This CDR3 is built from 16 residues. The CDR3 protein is CASTLRGPPGANVLTF. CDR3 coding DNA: TGTGCCAGCACTCTACGCGGGCCCCCTGGGGCCAACGTCCTGACTTTC.

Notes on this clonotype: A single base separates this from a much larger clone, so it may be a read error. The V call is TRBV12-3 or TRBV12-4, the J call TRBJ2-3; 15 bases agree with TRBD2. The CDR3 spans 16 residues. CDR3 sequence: CVSSLRGLAGGDTQYF. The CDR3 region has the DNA TGTGTCAGCAGTTTAAGGGGACTAGCGGGAGGAGATACGCAGTATTTT.

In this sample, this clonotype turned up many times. CDR3 in amino acids: CSVGSNSGANVLTF. CDR3 sequence (DNA): TGCAGCGTGGGTTCTAACTCTGGGGCCAACGTCCTGACTTTC. J is TRBJ2-6 and V is TRBV29-1; no reliable D call. This CDR3 has 14 amino acids. The germline CDR1 and CDR2 sequences are SQVTM and ANQGSEA. Trimming pared 6 bases from V and 0 bases from J, leaving 9 bases between.

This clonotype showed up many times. The CDR3 reads CASSTPLAGAYNEQFF. The CDR3 nucleotides read TGTGCCAGCAGTACCCCACTAGCGGGTGCCTACAATGAGCAGTTCTTC. The J gene is TRBJ2-1, the V gene TRBV28; TRBD2 matches 9 bases. Germline CDR1 MDHEN, CDR2 SYDVKM. V lost 5 bases to trimming and J lost 2 bases; unmatched junction nucleotides: 7. The CDR3 has 16 residues.

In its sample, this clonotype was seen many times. CDR3 amino acids: CASSVASQETQYF. The CDR3 DNA reads TGTGCCAGCAGCGTAGCATCCCAAGAGACCCAGTACTTC. This chain links TRBV9 with TRBJ2-5; D gene ambiguous. V lost 0 bases and J 1 base, leaving 4 bases between the germline ends. The CDR3 extends over 13 amino acids. From germline, CDR1 is SGDLS and CDR2 YYNGEE.

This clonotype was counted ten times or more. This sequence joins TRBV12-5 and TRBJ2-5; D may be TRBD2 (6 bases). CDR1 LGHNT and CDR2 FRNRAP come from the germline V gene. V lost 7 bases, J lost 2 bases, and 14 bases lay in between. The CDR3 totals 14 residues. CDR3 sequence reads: CASAGRGTQETQYF. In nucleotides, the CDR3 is TGTGCTAGTGCCGGCCGGGGGACTCAAGAGACCCAGTACTTC.

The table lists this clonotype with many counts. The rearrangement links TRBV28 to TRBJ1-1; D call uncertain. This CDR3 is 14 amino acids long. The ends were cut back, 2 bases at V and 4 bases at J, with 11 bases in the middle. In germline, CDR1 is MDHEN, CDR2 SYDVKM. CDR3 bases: TGTGCCAGCAGTTTACCCCGGGTAGGCACTGAAGCTTTCTTT. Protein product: CASSLPRVGTEAFF.

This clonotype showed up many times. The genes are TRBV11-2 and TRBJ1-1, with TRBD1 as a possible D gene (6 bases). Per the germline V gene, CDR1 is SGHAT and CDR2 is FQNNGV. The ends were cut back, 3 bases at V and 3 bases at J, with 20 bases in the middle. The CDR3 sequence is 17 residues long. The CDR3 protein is CASSLGALRDRYTEAFF. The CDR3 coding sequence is TGTGCCAGCAGCTTGGGGGCCCTCAGGGACCGATACACTGAAGCTTTCTTT.

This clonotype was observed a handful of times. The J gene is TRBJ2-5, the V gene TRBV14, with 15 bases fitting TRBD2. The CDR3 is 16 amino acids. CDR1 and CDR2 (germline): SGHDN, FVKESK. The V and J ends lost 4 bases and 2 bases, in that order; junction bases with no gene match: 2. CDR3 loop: CASSLGLAGGQETQYF. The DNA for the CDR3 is TGTGCCAGCAGCCTCGGACTAGCGGGAGGGCAAGAGACCCAGTACTTC.

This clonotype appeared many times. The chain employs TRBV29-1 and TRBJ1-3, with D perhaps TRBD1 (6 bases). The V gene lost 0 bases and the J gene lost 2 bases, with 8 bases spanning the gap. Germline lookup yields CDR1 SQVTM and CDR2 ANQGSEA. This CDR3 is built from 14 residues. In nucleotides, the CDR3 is TGCAGCGTTGAAGATGGGGGGCCTGGAAACACCATATATTTT. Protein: CSVEDGGPGNTIYF.

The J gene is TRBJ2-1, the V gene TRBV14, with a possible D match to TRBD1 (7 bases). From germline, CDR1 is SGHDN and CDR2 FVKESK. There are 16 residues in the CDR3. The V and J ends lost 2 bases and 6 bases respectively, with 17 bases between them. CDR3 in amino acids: CASSQLQGGSGNEQFF. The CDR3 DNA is TGTGCCAGCAGCCAACTTCAGGGGGGTTCGGGCAATGAGCAGTTCTTC.

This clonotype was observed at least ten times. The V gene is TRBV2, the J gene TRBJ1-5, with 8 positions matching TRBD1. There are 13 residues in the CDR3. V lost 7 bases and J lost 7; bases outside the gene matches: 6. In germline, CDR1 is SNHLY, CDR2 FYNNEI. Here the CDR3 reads CASNPRGLQPQHF. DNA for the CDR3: TGTGCCAGCAACCCCAGGGGGCTACAGCCCCAGCATTTT.

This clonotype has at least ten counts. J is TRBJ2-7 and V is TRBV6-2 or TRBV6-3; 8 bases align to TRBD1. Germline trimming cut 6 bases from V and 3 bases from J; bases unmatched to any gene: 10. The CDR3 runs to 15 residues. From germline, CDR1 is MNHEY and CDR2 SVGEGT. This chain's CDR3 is CASSSPIGQGYEQYV. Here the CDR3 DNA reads TGTGCCAGCAGCTCACCCATAGGACAGGGCTACGAGCAGTACGTC.

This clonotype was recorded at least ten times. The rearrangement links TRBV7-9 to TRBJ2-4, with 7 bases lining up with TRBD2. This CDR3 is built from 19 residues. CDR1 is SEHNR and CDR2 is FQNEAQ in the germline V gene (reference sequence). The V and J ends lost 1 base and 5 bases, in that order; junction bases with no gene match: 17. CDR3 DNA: TGTGCCAGCAGCTTAGGGCTCGGCGGGAGTAGGTCTCGAGAAAACATTCAGTACTTC. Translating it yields CASSLGLGGSRSRENIQYF.

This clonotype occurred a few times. The CDR3, as DNA: TGTGCCAGCAGTTACTCCCCCACAGGGAGCTCCTACGAGCAGTACTTC. It encodes CASSYSPTGSSYEQYF. The gene calls are TRBV6-5 and TRBJ2-7; the D gene is possibly TRBD1 (6 bases). CDR1 and CDR2 (germline): MNHEY, SVGAGI. The germline V and J ends were trimmed by 0 bases and 0 bases, with 12 bases remaining between them. The CDR3 has 16 amino acids.

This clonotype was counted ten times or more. The CDR3 protein is CSARVLSSYNEQFF. DNA of the CDR3: TGCAGTGCTAGAGTACTGAGCTCCTACAATGAGCAGTTCTTC. The V gene is TRBV20-1, the J gene TRBJ2-1; D uncertain. The CDR3 length is 14 residues. Per the germline V gene, CDR1 is DFQATT and CDR2 is SNEGSKA (reference sequence). V was trimmed by 1 base and J by 0 bases, leaving 7 bases between them.